This T cell receptor beta chain came from a study of TIL therapy for anti-PD-1-resistant metastatic lung cancer. Study at large: Patients had a median age of 54 years (range about 35-80).

Sequencing used immunoSEQ v3. Data came from immunoSEQ multiplex PCR; TCRdb stores just in-frame clones and leaves some out. The repertoire holds 6,000 or so clones, with less than 70% as singletons. The CDR3 has 11 amino acids. V lost 6 bases, J lost 3 bases, and 8 bases lay in between. Germline V lookup: CDR1 DFQATT, CDR2 SNEGSKA (reference sequence). Described time point: pre-treatment sample, taken before nivolumab and TIL therapy. Tumor tissue came from excised metastases, mostly pleural nodules or supraclavicular lymph nodes. This sequence joins TRBV20-1 and TRBJ1-1; maybe TRBD1 (6 bases). Sequencing used tumor tissue, obtained at baseline. This TCR was sampled from a person aged 25-79 years with non-small cell lung cancer. CDR3 in amino acids: CSAQGYTEAFF. The CDR3 coding sequence is TGCAGTGCGCAGGGGTACACTGAAGCTTTCTTT.